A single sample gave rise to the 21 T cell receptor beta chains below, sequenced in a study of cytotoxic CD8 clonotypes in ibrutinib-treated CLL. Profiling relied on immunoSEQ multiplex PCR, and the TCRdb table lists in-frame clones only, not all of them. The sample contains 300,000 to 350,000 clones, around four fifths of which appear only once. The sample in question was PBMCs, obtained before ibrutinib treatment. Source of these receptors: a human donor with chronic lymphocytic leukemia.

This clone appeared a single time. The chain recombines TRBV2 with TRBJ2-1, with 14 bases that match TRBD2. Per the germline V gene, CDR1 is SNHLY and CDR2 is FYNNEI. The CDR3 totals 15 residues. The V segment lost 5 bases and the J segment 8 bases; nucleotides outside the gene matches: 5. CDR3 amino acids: CASSTGTSGSYEQFF. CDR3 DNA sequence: TGTGCCAGCAGTACTGGGACTAGCGGGAGTTATGAGCAGTTCTTC.

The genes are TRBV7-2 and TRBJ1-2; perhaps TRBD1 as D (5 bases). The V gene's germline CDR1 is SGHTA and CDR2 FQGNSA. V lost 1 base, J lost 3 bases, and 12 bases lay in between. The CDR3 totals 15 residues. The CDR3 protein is CASSLGGQQDYGYTF. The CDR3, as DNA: TGTGCCAGCAGCTTAGGGGGCCAACAGGACTATGGCTACACCTTC. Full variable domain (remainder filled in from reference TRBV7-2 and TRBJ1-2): GAGVSQSPSNKVTEKGKDVELRCDPISGHTALYWYRQSLGQGLEFLIYFQGNSAPDKSGLPSDRFSAERTGGSVSTLTIQRTQQEDSAVYLCASSLGGQQDYGYTFGSGTRLTVV.

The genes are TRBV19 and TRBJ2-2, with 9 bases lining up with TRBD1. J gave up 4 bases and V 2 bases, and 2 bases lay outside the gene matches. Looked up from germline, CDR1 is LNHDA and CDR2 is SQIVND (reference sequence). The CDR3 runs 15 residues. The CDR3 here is CASSIRTGATGELFF. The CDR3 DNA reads TGTGCCAGTAGTATAAGGACAGGGGCCACCGGGGAGCTGTTTTTT.

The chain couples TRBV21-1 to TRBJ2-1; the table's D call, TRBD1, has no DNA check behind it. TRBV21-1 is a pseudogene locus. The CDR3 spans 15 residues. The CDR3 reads CASSARTVLYNEQFF. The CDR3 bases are TGTGCCAGCAGCGCTAGGACAGTTCTTTACAATGAGCAGTTCTTC.

The CDR3 loop is CATSTSKGARGGYTF. The CDR3 DNA sequence: TGTGCCACCAGCACCAGTAAGGGGGCCCGGGGCGGCTACACCTTC. The gene calls are TRBV15 and TRBJ1-2; 7 nucleotides line up with TRBD1. There are 15 residues in the CDR3. V shed 4 bases and J 8 bases; nucleotides not matched to a gene: 13. Germline CDR1 LNHNV, CDR2 YYDKDF (reference sequence).

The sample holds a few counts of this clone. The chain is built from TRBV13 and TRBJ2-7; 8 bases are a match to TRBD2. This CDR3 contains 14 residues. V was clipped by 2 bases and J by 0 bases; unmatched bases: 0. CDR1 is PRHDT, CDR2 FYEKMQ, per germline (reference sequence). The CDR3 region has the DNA TGTGCCAGCAGCTTACGGGGGGGCTCCTACGAGCAGTACTTC. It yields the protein CASSLRGGSYEQYF. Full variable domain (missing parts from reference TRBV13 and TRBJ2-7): AAGVIQSPRHLIKEKRETATLKCYPIPRHDTVYWYQQGPGQDPQFLISFYEKMQSDKGSIPDRFSAQQFSDYHSELNMSSLELGDSALYFCASSLRGGSYEQYFGPGTRLTVT.

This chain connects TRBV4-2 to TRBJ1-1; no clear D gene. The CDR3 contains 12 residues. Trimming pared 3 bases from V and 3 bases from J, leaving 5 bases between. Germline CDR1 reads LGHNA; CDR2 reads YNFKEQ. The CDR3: CASSHEHTEAFF. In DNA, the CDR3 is TGTGCCAGCAGCCATGAGCACACTGAAGCTTTCTTT.

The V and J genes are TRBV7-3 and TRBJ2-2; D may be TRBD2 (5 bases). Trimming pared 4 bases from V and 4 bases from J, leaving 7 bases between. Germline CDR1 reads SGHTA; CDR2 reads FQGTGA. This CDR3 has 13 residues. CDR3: CASSWTATGELFF. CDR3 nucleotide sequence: TGTGCCAGCAGCTGGACTGCCACCGGGGAGCTGTTTTTT.

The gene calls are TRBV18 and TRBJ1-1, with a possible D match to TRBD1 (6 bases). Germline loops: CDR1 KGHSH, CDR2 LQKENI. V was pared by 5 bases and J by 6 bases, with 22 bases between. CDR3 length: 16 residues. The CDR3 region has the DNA TGTGCCAGCTCATTAGAGGCCGGCTCCAGGGGCGCTGAAGCTTTCTTT. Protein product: CASSLEAGSRGAEAFF.

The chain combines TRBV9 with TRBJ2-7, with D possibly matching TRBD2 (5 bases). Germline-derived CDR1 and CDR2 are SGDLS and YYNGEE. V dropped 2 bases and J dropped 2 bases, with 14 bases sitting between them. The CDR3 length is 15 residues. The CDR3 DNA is TGTGCCAGCAGCGTTCGATCGGGATGGGCCTACGAGCAGTACTTC. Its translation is CASSVRSGWAYEQYF.

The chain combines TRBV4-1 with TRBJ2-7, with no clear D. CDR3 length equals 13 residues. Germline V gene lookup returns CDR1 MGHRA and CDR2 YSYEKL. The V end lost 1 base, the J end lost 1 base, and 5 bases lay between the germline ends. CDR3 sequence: CASSQAVSYEQYF. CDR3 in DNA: TGCGCCAGCAGCCAAGCTGTGTCCTACGAGCAGTACTTC.

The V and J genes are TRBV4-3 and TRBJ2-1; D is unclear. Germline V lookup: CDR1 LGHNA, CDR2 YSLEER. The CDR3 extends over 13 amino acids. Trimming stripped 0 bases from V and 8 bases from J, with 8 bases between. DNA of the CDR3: TGCGCCAGCAGCCAAGAAGTAGAACATGAGCAGTTCTTC. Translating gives CASSQEVEHEQFF.

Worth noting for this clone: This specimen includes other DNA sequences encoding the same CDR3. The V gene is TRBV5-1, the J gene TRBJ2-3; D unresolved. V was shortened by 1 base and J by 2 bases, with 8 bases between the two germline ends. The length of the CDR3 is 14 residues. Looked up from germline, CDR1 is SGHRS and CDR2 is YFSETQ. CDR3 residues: CASSLTEYTDTQYF. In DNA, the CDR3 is TGCGCCAGCAGCTTGACAGAATACACAGATACGCAGTATTTT.

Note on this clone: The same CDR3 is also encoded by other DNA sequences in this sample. The CDR3 loop reads CAWSVGNTIYF. The CDR3 nucleotides are TGTGCCTGGAGTGTCGGAAACACCATATATTTT. V is TRBV30 and J is TRBJ1-3; D gene ambiguous. This CDR3 contains 11 residues. The germline V and J ends were trimmed by 0 bases and 4 bases, with 1 base remaining between them. Germline loops: CDR1 GTSNPN, CDR2 SVGIG (reference sequence).

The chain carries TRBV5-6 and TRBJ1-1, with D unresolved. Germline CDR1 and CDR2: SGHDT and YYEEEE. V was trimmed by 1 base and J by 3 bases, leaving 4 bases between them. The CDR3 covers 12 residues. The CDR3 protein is CASSLRDTEAFF. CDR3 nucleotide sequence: TGTGCCAGCAGCTTGCGGGACACTGAAGCTTTCTTT.

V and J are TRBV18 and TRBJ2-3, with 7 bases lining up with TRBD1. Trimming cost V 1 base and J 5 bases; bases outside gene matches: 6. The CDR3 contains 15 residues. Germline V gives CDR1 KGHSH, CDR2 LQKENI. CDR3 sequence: CASSPQAGGKDTQYF. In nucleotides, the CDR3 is TGTGCCAGCTCACCACAGGCAGGGGGTAAAGATACGCAGTATTTT.

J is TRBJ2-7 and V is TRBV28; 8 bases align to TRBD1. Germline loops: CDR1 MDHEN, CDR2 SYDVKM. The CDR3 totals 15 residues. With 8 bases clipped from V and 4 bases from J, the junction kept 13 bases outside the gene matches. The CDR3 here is CASGGPARGLYEQYF. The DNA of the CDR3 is TGTGCCAGCGGAGGCCCGGCCAGGGGGCTGTACGAGCAGTACTTC.

The CDR3 protein is CASSPQRNINYGYTF. The CDR3, as DNA: TGTGCCAGCTCACCACAGAGGAATATTAACTATGGCTACACCTTC. The rearrangement uses TRBV18 and TRBJ1-2, with D hard to call. The CDR3 contains 15 residues. Germline V lookup: CDR1 KGHSH, CDR2 LQKENI. Trimming cost V 1 base and J 1 base, with 10 bases left between them.

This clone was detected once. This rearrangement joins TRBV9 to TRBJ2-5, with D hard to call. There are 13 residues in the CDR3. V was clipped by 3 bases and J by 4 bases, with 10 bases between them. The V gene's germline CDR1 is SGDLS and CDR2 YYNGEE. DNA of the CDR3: TGTGCCAGCAGCGCCCGAATGGGAGAGACCCAGTACTTC. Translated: CASSARMGETQYF. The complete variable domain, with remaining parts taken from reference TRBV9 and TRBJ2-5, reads DSGVTQTPKHLITATGQRVTLRCSPRSGDLSVYWYQQSLDQGLQFLIQYYNGEERAKGNILERFSAQQFPDLHSELNLSSLELGDSALYFCASSARMGETQYFGPGTRLLVL.

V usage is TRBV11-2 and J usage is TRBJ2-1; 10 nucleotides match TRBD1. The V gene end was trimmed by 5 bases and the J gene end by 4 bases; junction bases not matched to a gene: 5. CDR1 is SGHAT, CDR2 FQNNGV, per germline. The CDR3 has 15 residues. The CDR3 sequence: CASSKRQGAYNEQFF. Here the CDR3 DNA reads TGTGCCAGCAGCAAGCGACAGGGGGCTTACAATGAGCAGTTCTTC.

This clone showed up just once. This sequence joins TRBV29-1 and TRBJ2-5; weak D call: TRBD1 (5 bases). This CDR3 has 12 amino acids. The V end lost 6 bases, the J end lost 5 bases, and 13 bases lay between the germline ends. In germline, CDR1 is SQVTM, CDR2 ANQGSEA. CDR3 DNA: TGCAGCGTAAACAGGCTCCTGGAGACCCAGTACTTC. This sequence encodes CSVNRLLETQYF.